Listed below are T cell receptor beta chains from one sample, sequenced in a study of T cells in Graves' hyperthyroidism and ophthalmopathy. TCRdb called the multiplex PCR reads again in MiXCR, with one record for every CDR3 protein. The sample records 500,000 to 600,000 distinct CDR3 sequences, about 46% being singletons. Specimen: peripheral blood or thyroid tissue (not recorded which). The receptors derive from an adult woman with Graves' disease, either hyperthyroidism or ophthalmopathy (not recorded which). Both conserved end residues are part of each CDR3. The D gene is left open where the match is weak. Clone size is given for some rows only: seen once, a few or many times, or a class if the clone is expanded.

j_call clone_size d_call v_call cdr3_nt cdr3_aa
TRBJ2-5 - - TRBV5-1 TGCGCCAGCAGCTTGGCCTCGGATAAACCGTACTTC CASSLASDKPYF
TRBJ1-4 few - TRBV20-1 TGCAGTGCTATGCGGCTGATTAATGAAAAACTGTTTTTT CSAMRLINEKLFF
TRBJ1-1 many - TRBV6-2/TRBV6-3 TGTGCCAGCCGAGAAACAACGAACACTGAAGCTTTCTTT CASRETTNTEAFF
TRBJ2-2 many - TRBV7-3 TGTGCCAGCAGCTCGGCACCGGGACACGACACCGGGGAGCTGTTTTTT CASSSAPGHDTGELFF
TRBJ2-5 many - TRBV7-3 TGTGCCAGCAGCTTACAATTCCAAGAGACCCAGTACTTC CASSLQFQETQYF
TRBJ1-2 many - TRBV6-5 TGTGCCAGCAGTCTTACGGAAACTAACTATGGCTACACCTTC CASSLTETNYGYTF
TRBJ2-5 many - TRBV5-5 TGTGCCAGCAGCTTTGGCCTCCGCTGGGAGACCCAGTACTTC CASSFGLRWETQYF
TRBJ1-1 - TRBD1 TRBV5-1 TGCGCCAGCAGCCCCCTCGGACAGGGGAGTTTGGAAGCTTTCTTT CASSPLGQGSLEAFF
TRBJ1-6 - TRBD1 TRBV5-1 TGCGCCAGCAGCTTGGAGACAGGGGTCTATGCCCTCCACTTT CASSLETGVYALHF
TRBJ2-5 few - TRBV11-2 TGTGCCAGCAGCTTACGGGGACCGAGCCAAGAGACCCAGTACTTC CASSLRGPSQETQYF
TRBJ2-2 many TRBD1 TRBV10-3 TGTGCCACGGGACAGGAACCCGGGGAGCTGTTTTTT CATGQEPGELFF
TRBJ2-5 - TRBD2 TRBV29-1 TGCAGCGTGGTCATCAGCGGGGGTGAGACCCAGTACTTC CSVVISGGETQYF
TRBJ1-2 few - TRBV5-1 TGCGCCAGCAGCTTGGGACAGACCAATCTGGGCTATGGCTACACCTTC CASSLGQTNLGYGYTF
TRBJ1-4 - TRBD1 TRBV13 TGTGCCAGCAGCGTTTACAGGGGGCGGCAGGCTAATGAAAAACTGTTTTTT CASSVYRGRQANEKLFF
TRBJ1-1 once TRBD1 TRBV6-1 TGTGCCAGCAGACCGGGACAGGGAGAGTTGGGCACTGAAGCTTTCTTT CASRPGQGELGTEAFF
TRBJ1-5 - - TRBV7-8 TGTGCCAGCAGCTTAGGTCCATTGGGGGCCCAGCATTTT CASSLGPLGAQHF
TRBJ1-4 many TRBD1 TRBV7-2 TGTGCCAGCAGCTTAGCGGTGGGCAGGGGGAATGAAAAACTGTTTTTT CASSLAVGRGNEKLFF
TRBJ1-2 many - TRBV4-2 TGTGCCAGCAGCCAAGATCCCACGGGAAACTATGGCTACACCTTC CASSQDPTGNYGYTF
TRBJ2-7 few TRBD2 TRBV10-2 TGCGCCAGCAGTGGCCCGACTAGCGGGAGAAGAACCTACGAGCAGTACTTC CASSGPTSGRRTYEQYF
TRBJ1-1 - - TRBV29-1 TGCAGCGTGAGCCTGCCCTCGGGGGGAACTGAAGCTTTCTTT CSVSLPSGGTEAFF
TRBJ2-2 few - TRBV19 TGTGCCAGTAGTGGGACGGCTGACACCGGGGAGCTGTTTTTT CASSGTADTGELFF
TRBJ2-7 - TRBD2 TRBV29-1 TGCAGCGTTGAGAGAGCGGGAGTATCCTACAATGAGCAGTACTTC CSVERAGVSYNEQYF
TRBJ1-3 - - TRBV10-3 TGTGCCAGCATGCTACTGAGCGGGGCTGGAAACGCCATATATTTT CASMLLSGAGNAIYF
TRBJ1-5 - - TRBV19 TGTGCCAGTACCCAGGGCTATAGCAATCAGCCCCAGCATTTT CASTQGYSNQPQHF
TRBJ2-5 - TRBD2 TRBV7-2 TGTGCCAGCAGCATGAATAGCGGGACCCCTCGGGAGACCCAGTACTTC CASSMNSGTPRETQYF
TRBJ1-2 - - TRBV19 TGTGCCAGTAGCATGGACAGAATTAACTATGGCTACACCTTC CASSMDRINYGYTF
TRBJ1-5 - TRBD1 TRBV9 TGTGCCAGCAGCCCATCCTCCGGGACAGACAGCAATCAGCCCCAGCATTTT CASSPSSGTDSNQPQHF
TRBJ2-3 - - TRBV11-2 TGTGCCAGCAGGATTGGGGGGCTCACAGATACGCAGTATTTT CASRIGGLTDTQYF
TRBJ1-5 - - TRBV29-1 TGCAGTGGGTTGGGATATAGCAATCAGCCCCAGCATTTT CSGLGYSNQPQHF